The source of this TCR beta chain is a study of shared clonotypes between healthy human individuals. Turning to the study itself: Each donor contributed plates that comprised three CD4 naive, three CD4 memory, two CD8 naive and one CD8 memory.

In germline, CDR1 is MDHEN, CDR2 SYDVKM. This CDR3 is built from 17 residues. V was clipped by 6 bases and J by 2 bases; unmatched bases: 10. Only Caucasian adults living in Nashville, Tennessee served as donors. Assay: immunoSEQ multiplex PCR; the TCRdb copy retains only in-frame clones and omits some. This sample has under 1,100,000 clones, with 70% to 80% found just once. The sequencing sample was made of memory CD4+ T cells from PBMCs. Subset denoted: CD45RA-negative fraction. The source is a man in his late teens or twenties in good health. Some clones in this sample may be carry-over from other donors' samples. V gene TRBV28 combines with J gene TRBJ1-5; 10 bases agree with TRBD1. As DNA, the CDR3 is TGTGCCAGCAGCCCACTTCGGACAGGGGGGCGCAATCAGCCCCAGCATTTT. This sequence encodes CASSPLRTGGRNQPQHF.